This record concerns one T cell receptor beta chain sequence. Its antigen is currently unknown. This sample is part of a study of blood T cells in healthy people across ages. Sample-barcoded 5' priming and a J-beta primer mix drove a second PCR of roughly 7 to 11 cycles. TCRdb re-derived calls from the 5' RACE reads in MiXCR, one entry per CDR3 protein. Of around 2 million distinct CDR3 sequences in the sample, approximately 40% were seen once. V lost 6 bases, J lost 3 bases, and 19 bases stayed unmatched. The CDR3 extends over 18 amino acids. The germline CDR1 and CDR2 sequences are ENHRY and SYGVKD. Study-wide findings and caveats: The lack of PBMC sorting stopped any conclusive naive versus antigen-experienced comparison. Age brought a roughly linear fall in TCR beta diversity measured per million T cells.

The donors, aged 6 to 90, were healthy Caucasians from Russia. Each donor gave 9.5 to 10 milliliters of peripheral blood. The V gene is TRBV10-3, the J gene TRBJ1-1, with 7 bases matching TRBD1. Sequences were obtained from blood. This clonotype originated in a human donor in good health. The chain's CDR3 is CAISQYGDSQGKHTEAFF. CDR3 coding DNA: TGTGCCATCAGCCAATATGGGGACTCACAGGGGAAGCACACTGAAGCTTTCTTT.